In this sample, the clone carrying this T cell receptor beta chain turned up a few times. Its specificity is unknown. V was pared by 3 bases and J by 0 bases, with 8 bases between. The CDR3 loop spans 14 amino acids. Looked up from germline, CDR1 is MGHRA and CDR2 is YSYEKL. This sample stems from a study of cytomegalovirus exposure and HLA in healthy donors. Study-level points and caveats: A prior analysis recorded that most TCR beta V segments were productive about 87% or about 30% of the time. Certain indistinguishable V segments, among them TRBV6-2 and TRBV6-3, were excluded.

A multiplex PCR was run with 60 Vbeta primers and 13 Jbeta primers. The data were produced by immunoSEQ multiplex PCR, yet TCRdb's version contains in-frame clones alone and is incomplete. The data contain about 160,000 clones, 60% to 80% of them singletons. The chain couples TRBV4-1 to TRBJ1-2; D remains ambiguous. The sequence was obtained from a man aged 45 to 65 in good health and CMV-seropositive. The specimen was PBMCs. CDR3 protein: CASSQSSTNYGYTF. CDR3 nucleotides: TGCGCCAGCAGCCAGTCATCAACTAACTATGGCTACACCTTC.